The 14 T cell receptor beta chains below all came from one sample that was sequenced in a study of blood T cell repertoires in COVID-19. Here immunoSEQ multiplex PCR was the method, and the copy in TCRdb shows in-frame clones only, minus some. The repertoire holds over 65,000 clones, with roughly 90% as singletons. The sample consisted of peripheral blood. Receptors were obtained from a human donor in a cohort sampled during active COVID-19.

The chain uses TRBV7-2 and TRBJ2-3, with D unresolved. The CDR3 runs 13 residues. Trimming took 3 bases from V and 2 from J, leaving 6 bases between them. In germline, CDR1 is SGHTA, CDR2 FQGNSA. The CDR3 loop is CASSLPYTDTQYF. The DNA for the CDR3 is TGTGCCAGCAGCTTGCCCTACACAGATACGCAGTATTTT.

The chain is built from TRBV5-1 and TRBJ2-1; 9 bases are a match to TRBD1. V dropped 4 bases and J dropped 6; count of bases not matched to a gene: 5. Germline CDR1 is SGHRS and CDR2 is YFSETQ. The CDR3 runs 14 residues. The CDR3 region is CASSLGQGSNEQFF. The CDR3 DNA reads as TGCGCCAGCAGCCTCGGACAGGGGAGCAATGAGCAGTTCTTC.

The table lists this clone with a count of one. The rearrangement links TRBV2 to TRBJ2-2, with 7 bases matching TRBD1. Germline-derived CDR1 and CDR2 are SNHLY and FYNNEI. Germline trimming cut 4 bases from V and 2 bases from J; bases unmatched to any gene: 7. The CDR3 is made up of 16 amino acids. This CDR3 reads CASSATGVPNTGELFF. Here the CDR3 DNA reads TGTGCCAGCAGTGCTACAGGGGTACCAAACACCGGGGAGCTGTTTTTT. Based on the CDR3 plus reference TRBV2 and TRBJ2-2, the full variable domain is EPEVTQTPSHQVTQMGQEVILRCVPISNHLYFYWYRQILGQKVEFLVSFYNNEISEKSEIFDDQFSVERPDGSNFTLKIRSTKLEDSAMYFCASSATGVPNTGELFFGEGSRLTVL.

The chain has TRBV19 and TRBJ1-6; 8 bases match TRBD1. Germline CDR1 is LNHDA and CDR2 is SQIVND (reference sequence). The CDR3 has 13 residues. Trimming took 7 bases from V and 9 from J; bases not matched to a gene: 5. The CDR3 is CASTSDRGSPLHF. The CDR3 DNA reads TGTGCCAGTACGAGTGACAGGGGTTCACCCCTCCACTTT.

Worth noting for this clone: Other DNA sequences within the sample encode an identical CDR3. V is TRBV19 and J is TRBJ1-2; D remains unclear. The CDR3 runs to 11 residues. The V gene lost 4 bases and the J gene lost 4 bases, with 4 bases spanning the gap. From germline, CDR1 is LNHDA and CDR2 SQIVND (reference sequence). DNA of the CDR3: TGTGCCAGTAGTACCGGCTATGGCTACACCTTC. Translated, it gives CASSTGYGYTF.

The chain combines TRBV3-1 (or the pseudogene TRBV3-2) with TRBJ1-5; D uncertain. This CDR3 region has 17 residues. Per germline, CDR1 LGHDT and CDR2 YNNKEL (reference sequence). V lost 1 base and J lost 7, with 20 bases in between. The CDR3 nucleotides read TGTGCCAGCAGCCAAGCCCCGGCGGCAGATCACGGGCAGCCCCAGCATTTT. It translates to CASSQAPAADHGQPQHF.

The chain combines TRBV6-5 with TRBJ1-2; D possibly corresponds to TRBD1 (5 bases). The germline CDR1 and CDR2 sequences are MNHEY and SVGAGI. Trimming cost V 1 base and J 7 bases, with 10 bases left between them. This CDR3 spans 13 amino acids. The CDR3 protein is CASSYFQGGGYTF. The CDR3 bases are TGTGCCAGCAGTTACTTTCAGGGTGGTGGCTACACCTTC.

This chain uses TRBV18 with TRBJ2-7; 12 bases match TRBD1. The CDR3 contains 17 residues. The J segment lost 3 bases and the V segment lost 5 bases, leaving 11 bases of the junction unmatched. CDR1 is KGHSH and CDR2 is LQKENI in the germline V gene. CDR3 loop: CASSRGQGALGVYEQYF. For the CDR3, the DNA is TGTGCCAGCTCAAGGGGACAGGGGGCCTTGGGAGTCTACGAGCAGTACTTC.

Notes on this clone: Additional DNA sequences in this sample encode the identical CDR3. This chain connects TRBV7-9 to TRBJ1-1; the D is unclear. Trimming took off 5 bases at V and 8 bases at J, with 27 bases between the two ends. CDR1 and CDR2 (germline): SEHNR, FQNEAQ (reference sequence). CDR3 length equals 17 residues. DNA for the CDR3: TGTGCCAGCAGCACCTCCAGATTTGCTGGCCAACACGCCGAAGCTTTCTTT. This sequence encodes CASSTSRFAGQHAEAFF.

The V gene is TRBV10-2, the J gene TRBJ2-1, with 12 bases aligning to TRBD2. There are 16 residues in the CDR3. Unmatched junction bases numbered 11, after V lost 7 bases and J lost 7 bases. Germline lookup yields CDR1 WSHSY and CDR2 SAAADI. The CDR3 region is CASIASGGAFLNEQFF. In DNA, the CDR3 is TGCGCCAGCATTGCTAGCGGGGGGGCCTTCCTTAATGAGCAGTTCTTC.

The chain carries TRBV28 and TRBJ1-4; 10 bases are a match to TRBD1. V lost 4 bases to trimming and J lost 7 bases; unmatched junction nucleotides: 6. The length of the CDR3 is 15 residues. CDR1 and CDR2 from the germline V gene are MDHEN and SYDVKM. The DNA for the CDR3 is TGTGCCAGCAGTTGGACCGGGACAGGGGTTGAAAAACTGTTTTTT. Protein: CASSWTGTGVEKLFF.

CDR3 nucleotides: TGTGCCAGCAGTTACGACAGGGTGAGCGGCTACACCTTC. Translated, it gives CASSYDRVSGYTF. V is TRBV6-5 and J is TRBJ1-2, with 7 bases identical to TRBD1. Germline CDR1 and CDR2: MNHEY and SVGAGI. This CDR3 has 13 residues. V shed 2 bases, J shed 8 bases, and the junction held 5 bases outside the gene matches.

The chain carries TRBV5-1 and TRBJ2-7, with D tentatively TRBD1 (6 bases). Germline V gives CDR1 SGHRS, CDR2 YFSETQ. The CDR3 runs to 16 residues. The germline V and J ends were trimmed by 4 bases and 0 bases, with 17 bases remaining between them. This CDR3 is CASSVELRTASYEQYF. CDR3 DNA sequence: TGCGCCAGCAGCGTCGAACTCAGGACAGCCTCCTACGAGCAGTACTTC. Combining the CDR3 with reference TRBV5-1 and TRBJ2-7 gives the whole variable domain KAGVTQTPRYLIKTRGQQVTLSCSPISGHRSVSWYQQTPGQGLQFLFEYFSETQRNKGNFPGRFSGRQFSNSRSEMNVSTLELGDSALYLCASSVELRTASYEQYFGPGTRLTVT.

The V gene is TRBV6-5, the J gene TRBJ2-7, with D perhaps TRBD1 (5 bases). CDR1 is MNHEY and CDR2 is SVGAGI in the germline V gene. This CDR3 is 13 amino acids long. V lost 7 bases, J lost 6 bases, and 16 bases lay in between. CDR3 DNA: TGTGCCAGCACCATAGGGGTAGGGTCCGAGCAGTACTTC. This codes for CASTIGVGSEQYF.